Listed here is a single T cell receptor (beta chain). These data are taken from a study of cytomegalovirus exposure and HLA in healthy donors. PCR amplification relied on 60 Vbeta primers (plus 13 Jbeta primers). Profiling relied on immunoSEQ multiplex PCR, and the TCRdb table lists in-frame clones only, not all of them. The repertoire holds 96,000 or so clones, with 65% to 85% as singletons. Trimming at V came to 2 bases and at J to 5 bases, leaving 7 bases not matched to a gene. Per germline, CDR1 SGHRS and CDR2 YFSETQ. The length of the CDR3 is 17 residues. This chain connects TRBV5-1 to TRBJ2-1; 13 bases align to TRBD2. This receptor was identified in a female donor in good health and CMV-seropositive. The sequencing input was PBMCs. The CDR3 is CASSLRTSGRQHNEQFF. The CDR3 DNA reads TGCGCCAGCAGCTTAAGGACTAGCGGGAGACAGCACAATGAGCAGTTCTTC.